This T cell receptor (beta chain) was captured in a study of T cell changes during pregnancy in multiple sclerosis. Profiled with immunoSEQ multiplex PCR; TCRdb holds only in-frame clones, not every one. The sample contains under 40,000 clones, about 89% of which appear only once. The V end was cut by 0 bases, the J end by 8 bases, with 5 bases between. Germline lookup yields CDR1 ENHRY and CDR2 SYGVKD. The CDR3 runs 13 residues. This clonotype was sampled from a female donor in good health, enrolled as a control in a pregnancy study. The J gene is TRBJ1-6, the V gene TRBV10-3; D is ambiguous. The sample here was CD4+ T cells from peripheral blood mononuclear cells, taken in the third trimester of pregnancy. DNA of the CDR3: TGTGCCATCAGTGAGTCTGAGGATTCACCCCTCCACTTT. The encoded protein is CAISESEDSPLHF.